This T cell receptor beta chain was sequenced during a study of graft-versus-host responses after intestinal transplantation. Concerning this clone: Its specificity is unknown.

Some clones are missing from TCRdb's copy, which holds only in-frame ones; the method was immunoSEQ multiplex PCR. The sample has tens of thousands of clones; around 90% are singletons. V lost 1 base, J lost 6 bases, and 9 bases lay in between. CDR1 is SGHAT and CDR2 is FQNNGV in the germline V gene. The CDR3 is 14 residues long. The sequencing here drew on unstimulated CD4+ T cells sorted from spleen or lymph node cells, taken before intestinal transplant. This chain links TRBV11-2 with TRBJ2-2; D uncertain. This TCR was recovered from a human donor who received an intestinal transplant. The CDR3 sequence: CASSLVSLAGELFF. As DNA, the CDR3 is TGTGCCAGCAGCTTAGTTAGTCTGGCCGGGGAGCTGTTTTTT.